Listed below are T cell receptor beta chains from one sample, sequenced in a study of T cell responses to AZD1222 COVID-19 vaccine. The protocol was immunoSEQ multiplex PCR, while the TCRdb copy is restricted to in-frame clones and leaves out a portion. The sample includes under 130,000 clones, about 81% of them seen just once. The sequencing used peripheral blood, collected on day 0 of AZD1222 vaccination. Receptor source: an adult in good health. Each CDR3 is given with its conserved first and last residue. D genes are given only for firm matches. Size is stated for part of the rows, as once, few or many counts, or as a class when the clone is expanded.

NA | TRBJ2-1 | TRBD1 | TRBV10-3 | CAGGQGDNEQFF | TGTGCCGGCGGACAGGGGGACAATGAGCAGTTCTTC
few | TRBJ1-4 | NA | TRBV3-1/TRBV3-2 | CASSQEVWGEKLFF | TGTGCCAGCAGCCAAGAGGTTTGGGGTGAAAAACTGTTTTTT
NA | TRBJ2-7 | NA | TRBV6-2/TRBV6-3 | CASSPWEAREQYF | TGTGCCAGCAGCCCGTGGGAGGCGCGGGAGCAGTACTTC
once | TRBJ2-5 | NA | TRBV20-1 | CSASQETQYF | TGCAGTGCCAGCCAAGAGACCCAGTACTTC
NA | TRBJ1-4 | NA | TRBV4-1 | CASSQMTATNEKLFF | TGCGCCAGCAGCCAAATGACAGCAACTAATGAAAAACTGTTTTTT
NA | TRBJ2-3 | NA | TRBV10-3 | CAISAEQGTQYF | TGTGCCATCAGTGCGGAGCAGGGTACGCAGTATTTT
NA | TRBJ1-6 | NA | TRBV2 | CASIYDQDSPLHF | TGTGCCAGCATCTACGATCAGGATTCACCCCTCCACTTT
NA | TRBJ2-3 | TRBD2 | TRBV7-9 | CASSLGGLAGADTQYF | TGTGCCAGCAGCTTAGGTGGACTAGCGGGCGCGGATACGCAGTATTTT
NA | TRBJ1-2 | TRBD1 | TRBV15 | CATSSGDSVRGYTF | TGTGCCACCAGCAGTGGGGACAGCGTTCGGGGCTACACCTTC
NA | TRBJ1-2 | NA | TRBV7-9 | CASSLVRMGYTF | TGTGCCAGCAGCTTAGTTCGGATGGGCTACACCTTC